Listed here are 15 T cell receptor beta chains from one sample, sequenced in a study of CD8 T cells in ankylosing spondylitis. TCRdb used MiXCR to reprocess the 5' RACE reads, holding one entry per CDR3 protein. The sample records 250,000 or so distinct CDR3 sequences, 15% to 20% being singletons. The source material was blood, either unsorted or a sorted T cell fraction (not recorded which). The receptor source for this set is a male donor with ankylosing spondylitis or in good health (not recorded which).

The gene calls are TRBV4-3 and TRBJ2-2; D remains ambiguous. V lost 0 bases to trimming and J lost 0 bases, with 14 bases between them. The CDR3 length is 18 residues. CDR1 and CDR2 from the germline V gene are LGHNA and YSLEER. The CDR3 sequence is CASSQDWETLANTGELFF. The CDR3 region has the DNA TGCGCCAGCAGCCAAGATTGGGAAACCTTGGCGAACACCGGGGAGCTGTTTTTT.

This clonotype occurred many times. The genes are TRBV5-1 and TRBJ2-3, with 7 bases lining up with TRBD1. The germline gives CDR1 SGHRS, CDR2 YFSETQ. Trimming took 4 bases from V and 4 from J; bases not matched to a gene: 6. This CDR3 spans 14 amino acids. The CDR3 nucleotides are TGCGCCAGCAGCGCGCCGGGACAGTCAGATACGCAGTATTTT. As protein: CASSAPGQSDTQYF.

The chain carries TRBV7-2 and TRBJ2-1; D possibly corresponds to TRBD2 (5 bases). V lost 1 base to trimming and J lost 4 bases, with 11 bases between them. The CDR3 runs to 15 residues. From germline, CDR1 is SGHTA and CDR2 FQGNSA. In DNA form, the CDR3 reads TGTGCCAGCAGCTTAGAACTTACGGGGTACAATGAGCAGTTCTTC. The encoded protein is CASSLELTGYNEQFF.

The chain recombines TRBV27 with TRBJ2-7, with TRBD2 matching 9 bases. The CDR3 sequence is 16 residues long. Germline loops: CDR1 MNHEY, CDR2 SMNVEV (reference sequence). Unmatched junction bases numbered 9, after V lost 5 bases and J lost 1 base. The DNA for the CDR3 is TGTGCCAGCAGTACCAGGGTAGCGGGAGTGTCCTACGAGCAGTACTTC. This codes for CASSTRVAGVSYEQYF.

This clonotype was observed many times. V usage is TRBV11-2 and J usage is TRBJ2-7; 13 bases match TRBD2. CDR1 SGHAT and CDR2 FQNNGV come from the germline V gene. The CDR3 is 17 residues long. With V trimmed by 3 bases and J by 2 bases, 7 bases remained unmatched. The DNA of the CDR3 is TGTGCCAGCAGCTTTTCCGGACTAGCGGGAGAAACCTACGAGCAGTACTTC. Protein product: CASSFSGLAGETYEQYF.

In its sample, this clonotype was seen many times. The chain combines TRBV4-1 with TRBJ2-7; 11 nucleotides align to TRBD2. V shed 4 bases, J shed 3 bases, and the junction held 8 bases outside the gene matches. This CDR3 is 16 amino acids long. Germline loops: CDR1 MGHRA, CDR2 YSYEKL. CDR3 sequence reads: CASSPLLAGVRYEQYF. The CDR3 DNA reads as TGCGCCAGCAGCCCTCTACTAGCGGGAGTTCGCTACGAGCAGTACTTC.

This chain connects TRBV29-1 to TRBJ2-5; D is perhaps TRBD1 or TRBD2 (6 bases each). Trimming removed 4 bases from V and 1 base from J, with 13 bases in between. CDR3 length: 14 amino acids. Per germline, CDR1 SQVTM and CDR2 ANQGSEA. This CDR3 is CSVGRGSPQETQYF. The CDR3 nucleotides are TGCAGCGTTGGGAGGGGGTCGCCCCAAGAGACCCAGTACTTC.

CDR3: CASSQVPSGGIPYNEQFF. The DNA for the CDR3 is TGCGCCAGCAGCCAAGTCCCTAGCGGGGGCATCCCCTACAATGAGCAGTTCTTC. This chain connects TRBV4-1 to TRBJ2-1; TRBD2 agrees at 10 bases. Looked up from germline, CDR1 is MGHRA and CDR2 is YSYEKL. The CDR3 is 18 residues long. V trimming: 1 base; J trimming: 2 bases; junction bases outside the gene matches: 8.

V gene TRBV2 combines with J gene TRBJ2-1, with a possible D match to TRBD1 (6 bases). Trimming left V 4 bases short and J 4 bases short, with 11 bases between. Looked up from germline, CDR1 is SNHLY and CDR2 is FYNNEI. CDR3 length equals 14 residues. This chain's CDR3 is CASSVGDKYNEQFF. CDR3 bases: TGTGCCAGCAGTGTGGGGGACAAGTACAATGAGCAGTTCTTC.

The rearrangement joins TRBV6-1 to TRBJ1-5; TRBD1 matches at 8 bases. V lost 3 bases, J lost 6 bases, and 4 bases stayed unmatched. CDR3 length: 14 residues. The germline V gene has CDR1 MNHNS and CDR2 SASEGT. CDR3 nucleotides: TGTGCCAGCAGTGATCAGGGGGCTGCTCAGCCCCAGCATTTT. It translates to CASSDQGAAQPQHF.

This clonotype was recorded a few times. V is TRBV20-1 and J is TRBJ1-2, with D tentatively TRBD1 (6 bases). The CDR3 has 12 residues. Germline V gene data show CDR1 as DFQATT and CDR2 as SNEGSKA (reference sequence). In DNA form, the CDR3 reads TGCAGGGGTACCACAGGGTTGCATGGCTACACCTTC. Translating it yields CRGTTGLHGYTF.

The chain links TRBV29-1 to TRBJ1-1, with D perhaps matching TRBD1 (6 bases). CDR3 length: 12 residues. The germline gives CDR1 SQVTM, CDR2 ANQGSEA. Trimming took 5 bases from V and 8 from J, leaving 15 bases between them. This CDR3 is CSVYGNRAEAFF. In DNA, the CDR3 is TGCAGCGTTTACGGAAACAGGGCGGAAGCTTTCTTT.

The rearrangement joins TRBV12-3 or TRBV12-4 to TRBJ2-6; 7 nucleotides line up with TRBD1. This CDR3 contains 16 residues. With 8 bases clipped from V and 0 bases from J, the junction kept 7 bases outside the gene matches. In DNA form, the CDR3 reads TGTGCCAGCTTTGGACAGGAGAGCTCTGGGGCCAACGTCCTGACTTTC. Amino acids: CASFGQESSGANVLTF.

This chain uses TRBV5-1 with TRBJ2-7, with D possibly being TRBD1 (5 bases). The V gene lost 1 base and the J gene lost 2 bases, with 10 bases spanning the gap. The CDR3 is 14 amino acids. Germline loops: CDR1 SGHRS, CDR2 YFSETQ. Here the CDR3 DNA reads TGCGCCAGCAGCTTGACACAGGAAACCTACGAGCAGTACTTC. Protein sequence: CASSLTQETYEQYF.

This chain links TRBV11-2 with TRBJ2-1; TRBD2 might be the D (6 bases). CDR3 length equals 15 residues. Per germline, CDR1 SGHAT and CDR2 FQNNGV. Trimming pared 8 bases from V and 6 bases from J, leaving 20 bases between. This CDR3 reads CASALGGAVRNEQFF. The CDR3 nucleotides read TGTGCCAGCGCCCTAGGCGGGGCGGTTCGCAATGAGCAGTTCTTC.